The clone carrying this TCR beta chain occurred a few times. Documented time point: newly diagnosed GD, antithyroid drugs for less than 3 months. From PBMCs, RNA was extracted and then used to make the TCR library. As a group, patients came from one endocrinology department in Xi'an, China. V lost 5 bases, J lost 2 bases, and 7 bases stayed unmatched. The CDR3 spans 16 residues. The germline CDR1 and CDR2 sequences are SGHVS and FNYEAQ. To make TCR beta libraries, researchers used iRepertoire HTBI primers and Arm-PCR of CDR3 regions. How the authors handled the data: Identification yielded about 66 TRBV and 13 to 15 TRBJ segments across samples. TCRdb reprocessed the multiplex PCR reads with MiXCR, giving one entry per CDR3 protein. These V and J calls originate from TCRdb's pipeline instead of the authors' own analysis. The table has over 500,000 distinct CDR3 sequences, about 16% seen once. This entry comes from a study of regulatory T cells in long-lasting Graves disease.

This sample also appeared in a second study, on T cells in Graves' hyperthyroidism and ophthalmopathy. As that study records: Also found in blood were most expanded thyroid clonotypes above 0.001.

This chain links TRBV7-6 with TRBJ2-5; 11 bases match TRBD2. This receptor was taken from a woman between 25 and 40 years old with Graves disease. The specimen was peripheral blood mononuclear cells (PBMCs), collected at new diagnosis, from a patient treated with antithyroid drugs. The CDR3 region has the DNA TGTGCCAGCAGCACATCACGGACTAGCGGGCAAGAGACCCAGTACTTC. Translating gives CASSTSRTSGQETQYF.